Following are 30 T cell receptor beta chains from one sample sequenced in a study of blood T cell repertoires in COVID-19. TCRdb's copy holds only in-frame clones and misses some; the assay was immunoSEQ multiplex PCR. The data contain fewer than 200,000 clones, around 86% of them seen just once; the ten biggest clones take up approximately 8%. The material sequenced was peripheral blood. The receptors here all came from an older woman with COVID-19, enrolled during active disease.

The rearrangement links TRBV10-3 to TRBJ1-5; D gene ambiguous. V was cut by 1 base and J by 7 bases, with 5 bases left in between. CDR1 ENHRY and CDR2 SYGVKD come from the germline V gene. This CDR3 region has 12 residues. The CDR3 DNA reads as TGTGCCATCAGTGAGTTAAGCCAGCCCCAGCATTTT. Translation gives CAISELSQPQHF.

The chain joins TRBV7-6 to TRBJ1-5; 7 bases line up with TRBD1. This CDR3 has 15 amino acids. J was trimmed by 4 bases and V by 5 bases; bases with no gene match: 8. Per the germline V gene, CDR1 is SGHVS and CDR2 is FNYEAQ. The CDR3 DNA reads TGTGCCAGCAGCCCCCAGACAGGGTCGAATCAGCCCCAGCATTTT. Residues: CASSPQTGSNQPQHF.

The chain couples TRBV9 to TRBJ2-4, with a weak D call TRBD2 (6 bases). The CDR3 totals 14 residues. Germline V gene sequence: CDR1 SGDLS, CDR2 YYNGEE. V was pared by 3 bases and J by 6 bases, with 13 bases between. CDR3: CASSATGVLNIQYF. The CDR3 region has the DNA TGTGCCAGCAGCGCCACGGGAGTCCTAAACATTCAGTACTTC.

The chain uses TRBV5-1 and TRBJ2-2; TRBD2 matches at 10 bases. The V gene end was trimmed by 4 bases and the J gene end by 5 bases; junction bases not matched to a gene: 2. There are 14 residues in the CDR3. Germline lookup yields CDR1 SGHRS and CDR2 YFSETQ. CDR3 loop: CASSLSGGTGELFF. The CDR3 region has the DNA TGCGCCAGCAGCCTTAGCGGGGGGACCGGGGAGCTGTTTTTT.

The chain couples TRBV15 to TRBJ2-7, with 11 bases lining up with TRBD2. Unmatched junction bases numbered 15, after V lost 5 bases and J lost 0 bases. The CDR3 totals 19 residues. Germline V gives CDR1 LNHNV, CDR2 YYDKDF (reference sequence). In nucleotides, the CDR3 is TGTGCCACCAGCCTACCGAGGGGACTAGCGGACCAAGGCTCCTACGAGCAGTACTTC. Amino acid sequence: CATSLPRGLADQGSYEQYF.

The rearrangement uses TRBV3-1 (or the pseudogene TRBV3-2) and TRBJ2-3, with 7 bases lining up with TRBD2. Germline V gene lookup returns CDR1 LGHDT and CDR2 YNNKEL (reference sequence). The CDR3 consists of 18 residues. Trimming removed 3 bases from V and 5 bases from J; junction bases left unmatched: 17. CDR3 DNA sequence: TGTGCCAGCAGCCAGATTGGCGGGGCGGGAGAGCGAGGAGATACGCAGTATTTT. Encoded protein: CASSQIGGAGERGDTQYF.

The chain uses TRBV7-6 and TRBJ2-7; D possibly corresponds to TRBD2 (5 bases). The CDR3 is 15 amino acids. Germline CDR1 SGHVS, CDR2 FNYEAQ. Trimming removed 5 bases from V and 4 bases from J, with 18 bases in between. The CDR3 DNA reads TGTGCCAGCAGCCCCCGGGGTCGAGGTGGATACGAGCAGTACTTC. Amino acid sequence: CASSPRGRGGYEQYF. The full variable domain, completed using reference TRBV7-6 and TRBJ2-7, is GAGVSQSPRYKVTKRGQDVALRCDPISGHVSLYWYRQALGQGPEFLTYFNYEAQQDKSGLPNDRFSAERPEGSISTLTIQRTEQRDSAMYRCASSPRGRGGYEQYFGPGTRLTVT.

The rearrangement joins TRBV2 to TRBJ1-1; 9 nucleotides line up with TRBD1. Germline-derived CDR1 and CDR2 are SNHLY and FYNNEI. The CDR3 runs to 14 residues. Losses at the gene ends were 4 bases for V and 4 bases for J; bases not matched to a gene: 4. The CDR3 DNA reads TGTGCCAGCAGTGGACAGGGGGAGGGCACTGAAGCTTTCTTT. It codes for CASSGQGEGTEAFF.

The chain employs TRBV9 and TRBJ1-3; D unclear. V shed 0 bases and J shed 0 bases, with 10 bases lying between them. The CDR3 is made up of 16 amino acids. Germline CDR1 and CDR2: SGDLS and YYNGEE. The CDR3 protein is CASSVATTYSGNTIYF. Here the CDR3 DNA reads TGTGCCAGCAGCGTAGCTACCACCTACTCTGGAAACACCATATATTTT.

J is TRBJ1-1 and V is TRBV13; 7 bases match TRBD1. CDR1 is PRHDT and CDR2 is FYEKMQ in the germline V gene (reference sequence). The CDR3 totals 13 residues. J lost 0 bases, V lost 7 bases, and 2 bases had no gene match. CDR3 nucleotides: TGTGCCAGCACGGGACAGATGAACACTGAAGCTTTCTTT. It encodes CASTGQMNTEAFF. Filled out from reference TRBV13 and TRBJ1-1, the complete variable domain reads AAGVIQSPRHLIKEKRETATLKCYPIPRHDTVYWYQQGPGQDPQFLISFYEKMQSDKGSIPDRFSAQQFSDYHSELNMSSLELGDSALYFCASTGQMNTEAFFGQGTRLTVV.

In its sample, this clone was seen a few times. The genes are TRBV6-5 and TRBJ2-5; maybe TRBD1 (6 bases). The CDR3 loop spans 13 amino acids. Germline assignment: CDR1 MNHEY and CDR2 SVGAGI. V was cut by 6 bases and J by 5 bases, with 13 bases left in between. In DNA, the CDR3 is TGTGCCAGCAGGTTGTGGGGGCGGGAGACCCAGTACTTC. It yields the protein CASRLWGRETQYF.

V and J are TRBV11-2 and TRBJ2-1, with a possible D match to TRBD2 (6 bases). This CDR3 spans 15 amino acids. Trimming removed 5 bases from V and 11 bases from J, with 22 bases in between. CDR1 is SGHAT, CDR2 FQNNGV, per germline. CDR3 DNA sequence: TGTGCCAGCAGCCTGCAAACCGGGAGCTTGGTGAAGCAGTTCTTC. Its translation: CASSLQTGSLVKQFF.

This chain joins TRBV5-1 and TRBJ2-7; TRBD1 aligns across 9 bases. The ends lost 3 bases at V and 7 bases at J; junction bases unmatched: 2. This CDR3 region has 12 residues. The germline V gene encodes CDR1 SGHRS and CDR2 YFSETQ. CDR3 amino acids: CASSYGQGEQYF. CDR3 bases: TGCGCCAGCAGCTACGGACAGGGGGAGCAGTACTTC.

V usage is TRBV28 and J usage is TRBJ1-1; possibly TRBD1 for D (5 bases). Trimming shortened V by 3 bases and J by 2 bases, and 13 bases separated the two germline ends. Per germline, CDR1 MDHEN and CDR2 SYDVKM. This CDR3 has 15 amino acids. CDR3 DNA: TGTGCCAGCAGTTTCCCCGGGACTGGAAACACTGAAGCTTTCTTT. Its translation is CASSFPGTGNTEAFF.

The chain recombines TRBV6-2 or TRBV6-3 with TRBJ2-4, with D possibly TRBD1 on 7 matching bases. Germline V lookup: CDR1 MNHEY, CDR2 SVGEGT. Trimming pared 0 bases from V and 7 bases from J, leaving 10 bases between. CDR3 size: 14 residues. DNA for the CDR3: TGTGCCAGCAGTTACTCGGCAGGGGGGAACATTCAGTACTTC. Translation gives CASSYSAGGNIQYF.

The V and J genes are TRBV7-3 and TRBJ2-3; D may be TRBD2 (6 bases). Trimming left V 4 bases short and J 2 bases short, with 13 bases between. The CDR3 sequence is 15 residues long. Per germline, CDR1 SGHTA and CDR2 FQGTGA. The CDR3 loop reads CASSSAGTATDTQYF. CDR3 coding DNA: TGTGCCAGCAGCTCAGCGGGCACGGCCACAGATACGCAGTATTTT.

This sequence joins TRBV6-2 or TRBV6-3 and TRBJ2-2; a possible D gene is TRBD1 (6 bases). The CDR3 runs to 13 residues. The germline V gene encodes CDR1 MNHEY and CDR2 SVGEGT. Trimming cost V 6 bases and J 7 bases, with 12 bases left between them. DNA of the CDR3: TGTGCCAGCAGCGAACAGGGTAACGGGGAGCTGTTTTTT. Its protein product is CASSEQGNGELFF.

The V gene is TRBV7-2, the J gene TRBJ2-7; 8 nucleotides line up with TRBD2. J gave up 6 bases and V 1 base, and 5 bases lay outside the gene matches. Germline CDR1 is SGHTA and CDR2 is FQGNSA. The CDR3 sequence is 14 residues long. CDR3 in DNA: TGTGCCAGCAGCTTAGGGCCGGGGGGGGGCGAGCAGTACTTC. It translates to CASSLGPGGGEQYF. The full variable domain, in which reference TRBV7-2 and TRBJ2-7 provide the parts outside the CDR3, is GAGVSQSPSNKVTEKGKDVELRCDPISGHTALYWYRQSLGQGLEFLIYFQGNSAPDKSGLPSDRFSAERTGGSVSTLTIQRTQQEDSAVYLCASSLGPGGGEQYFGPGTRLTVT.

The rearrangement uses TRBV5-1 and TRBJ2-7; D possibly corresponds to TRBD1 (6 bases). Trimming removed 4 bases at V and 6 bases at J, with 17 bases between. Germline-derived CDR1 and CDR2 are SGHRS and YFSETQ. The length of the CDR3 is 14 residues. The CDR3 reads CASSPGQIPGEQYF. The CDR3 bases are TGCGCCAGCAGCCCCGGACAGATCCCTGGCGAGCAGTACTTC.

In regard to this clone: Other DNA sequences in the sample encode the same CDR3. The V call is TRBV5-1, the J call TRBJ2-5; D is unresolved. The V end was cut by 4 bases, the J end by 1 base, with 2 bases between. Germline values: CDR1 SGHRS, CDR2 YFSETQ. The CDR3 sequence is 11 residues long. This chain's CDR3 is CASSLQETQYF. For the CDR3, the DNA is TGCGCCAGCAGCCTCCAAGAGACCCAGTACTTC.

The chain joins TRBV19 to TRBJ1-5, with a weak D call TRBD1 (5 bases). The CDR3 consists of 19 residues. Deletions cut 4 bases from V and 4 bases from J, with 26 bases between. The germline V gene has CDR1 LNHDA and CDR2 SQIVND (reference sequence). DNA of the CDR3: TGTGCCAGTAGTACGGCCACATACCCGGGACTGGGAATGAATCAGCCCCAGCATTTT. This codes for CASSTATYPGLGMNQPQHF.

The chain joins TRBV5-1 to TRBJ2-3; 9 bases line up with TRBD2. Trimming removed 4 bases from V and 6 bases from J; junction bases left unmatched: 6. Germline CDR1 and CDR2: SGHRS and YFSETQ. The CDR3 loop spans 14 amino acids. Here the CDR3 DNA reads TGCGCCAGCAGCGGTAGCGGGAGTGGCGATACGCAGTATTTT. Its protein product is CASSGSGSGDTQYF. Variable domain in full (rest from reference TRBV5-1 and TRBJ2-3): KAGVTQTPRYLIKTRGQQVTLSCSPISGHRSVSWYQQTPGQGLQFLFEYFSETQRNKGNFPGRFSGRQFSNSRSEMNVSTLELGDSALYLCASSGSGSGDTQYFGPGTRLTVL.

The chain has TRBV11-2 and TRBJ1-4; the match to TRBD1 covers 7 bases. Germline V CDR1 and CDR2: SGHAT, FQNNGV. With 1 base clipped from V and 6 bases from J, the junction kept 11 bases outside the gene matches. This CDR3 contains 17 residues. The CDR3, as DNA: TGTGCCAGCAGCTTAGCGCCCTCCGGGACAGTTCATGAAAAACTGTTTTTT. Translating gives CASSLAPSGTVHEKLFF.

The V and J genes are TRBV19 and TRBJ2-2, with D unclear. V dropped 7 bases and J dropped 4 bases, with 16 bases sitting between them. This CDR3 contains 15 residues. From germline, CDR1 is LNHDA and CDR2 SQIVND (reference sequence). Here the CDR3 reads CASNGLATGTGELFF. CDR3 nucleotides: TGTGCCAGTAATGGTTTAGCTACGGGCACCGGGGAGCTGTTTTTT.

J is TRBJ2-5 and V is TRBV28; 16 nucleotides agree with TRBD2. The V gene's germline CDR1 is MDHEN and CDR2 SYDVKM. The CDR3 length is 17 residues. After removal of 1 base from V and 9 bases from J, the junction contained 8 bases not matched to a gene. The CDR3 region is CASSLSLGTSGRVSQYF. The CDR3 DNA follows: TGTGCCAGCAGTTTATCCCTCGGGACTAGCGGGAGGGTTTCCCAGTACTTC.

The chain has TRBV19 and TRBJ2-7, with 13 positions matching TRBD2. CDR3 length: 19 residues. The V gene end was trimmed by 0 bases and the J gene end by 2 bases; junction bases not matched to a gene: 10. Germline loops: CDR1 LNHDA, CDR2 SQIVND (reference sequence). In nucleotides, the CDR3 is TGTGCCAGTAGTATAGATTCTCCCTTAGGACTAGCGGGGGCCTACGAGCAGTACTTC. This encodes CASSIDSPLGLAGAYEQYF.

The chain links TRBV3-1 (or the pseudogene TRBV3-2) to TRBJ2-7; maybe TRBD2 (6 bases). Germline-derived CDR1 and CDR2 are LGHDT and YNNKEL (reference sequence). The CDR3 consists of 15 residues. Trimming stripped 3 bases from V and 1 base from J, with 13 bases between. As DNA, the CDR3 is TGTGCCAGCAGCCACCCTGGGACTTGGTCCTACGAGCAGTACTTC. This encodes CASSHPGTWSYEQYF.

The CDR3 nucleotides are TGCAGCGTTGTCAGGGGGGACATTCAGTACTTC. Amino acids: CSVVRGDIQYF. This chain links TRBV29-1 with TRBJ2-4, with TRBD1 as a possible D gene (7 bases). CDR1 and CDR2 (germline): SQVTM, ANQGSEA. CDR3 size: 11 residues. The V gene lost 4 bases and the J gene lost 8 bases, with 9 bases spanning the gap.

This clone was counted once. The rearrangement links TRBV18 to TRBJ1-1; a possible D gene is TRBD1 (5 bases). Deletions cut 6 bases from V and 7 bases from J, with 9 bases between. The germline gives CDR1 KGHSH, CDR2 LQKENI. The CDR3 totals 11 residues. CDR3 region: CASSQGIEAFF. The CDR3 nucleotides read TGTGCCAGCTCGCAGGGAATTGAAGCTTTCTTT.

V and J are TRBV7-2 and TRBJ1-2, with 7 bases fitting TRBD1. CDR3 length: 15 amino acids. Germline-derived CDR1 and CDR2 are SGHTA and FQGNSA. Trimming removed 5 bases from V and 8 bases from J; junction bases left unmatched: 14. CDR3 amino acids: CASSKERQGTRGYTF. CDR3 in DNA: TGTGCCAGCAGCAAAGAAAGACAGGGAACGAGGGGCTACACCTTC.